The clone carrying this T cell receptor (beta chain) was observed a handful of times. Assay used: immunoSEQ multiplex PCR; TCRdb lists only in-frame clones, some missing. Among about 53,000 clones, roughly 87% were seen once, and the ten largest hold 11% to 15%. The length of the CDR3 is 16 residues. The junction had 15 bases not matched to a gene; V was cut back by 7 bases and J by 6 bases. Germline CDR1 and CDR2: MNHEY and SMNVEV (reference sequence). The sample originates from a study of control samples from healthy donors and cancer patients. Sequencing was carried out using PBMCs. This chain links TRBV27 with TRBJ2-1, with 7 bases lining up with TRBD2. The receptor comes from a man between 60 and 75 years old with head and neck cancer. CDR3 amino acids: CASTLRGTTLTNEQFF. The CDR3 DNA reads as TGTGCCAGCACCCTCCGGGGGACTACTCTAACCAATGAGCAGTTCTTC.